This T cell receptor beta chain originates from a study of OX40 agonist ivuxolimab in advanced cancers. The wider study: Patients were given ivuxolimab, an antibody that agonizes OX40 (CD134).

This CDR3 is built from 15 residues. V shed 6 bases and J 4 bases; nucleotides not matched to a gene: 11. Germline V gene data show CDR1 as SEHNR and CDR2 as FQNEAQ (reference sequence). Anyone with autoimmune disease history or systemic immunosuppression was excluded. TCRdb keeps only in-frame clones here, not all; method: immunoSEQ multiplex PCR. The sample lists around 58,000 clones; almost 95% were seen once. The source was CD4+ or CD8+ T cells sorted from blood, collected in a trial of the OX40 agonist ivuxolimab. This TCR was recovered from an adult with an advanced solid tumor such as melanoma, head and neck, liver or kidney cancer. The V and J genes are TRBV7-9 and TRBJ2-5; 7 positions agree with TRBD1. This chain's CDR3 is CASRVYRGSGETQYF. CDR3 nucleotides: TGTGCCAGCAGGGTCTACAGGGGATCGGGAGAGACCCAGTACTTC.